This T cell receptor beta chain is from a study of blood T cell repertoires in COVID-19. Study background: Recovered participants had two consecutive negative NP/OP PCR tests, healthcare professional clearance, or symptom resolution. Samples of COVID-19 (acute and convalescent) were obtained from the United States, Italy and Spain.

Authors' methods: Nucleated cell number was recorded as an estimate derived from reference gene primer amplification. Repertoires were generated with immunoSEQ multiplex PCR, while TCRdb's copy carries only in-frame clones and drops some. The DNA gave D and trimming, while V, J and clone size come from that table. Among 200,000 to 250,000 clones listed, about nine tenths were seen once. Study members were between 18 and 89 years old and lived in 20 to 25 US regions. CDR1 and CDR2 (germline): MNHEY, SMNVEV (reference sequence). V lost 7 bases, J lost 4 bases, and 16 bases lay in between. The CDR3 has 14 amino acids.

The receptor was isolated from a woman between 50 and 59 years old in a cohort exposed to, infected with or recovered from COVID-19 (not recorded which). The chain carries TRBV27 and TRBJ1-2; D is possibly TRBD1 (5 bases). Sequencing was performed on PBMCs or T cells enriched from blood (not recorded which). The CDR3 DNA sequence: TGTGCCAGCACCCCTAATTCCGGGGGCTATGGCTACACCTTC. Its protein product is CASTPNSGGYGYTF.